These 18 T cell receptor beta chains were all obtained from the same sample, sequenced in a study of shared clonotypes between healthy human individuals. Sequencing used immunoSEQ multiplex PCR; TCRdb keeps in-frame clones, though not all of them. The data show around 2.1 million clones, approximately 94% seen once. Sequences were obtained from naive CD4+ T cells sorted from blood. Subset described: CD45RA+ positively selected. The origin of the receptors is a man between 18 and 29 years old in good health.

The chain employs TRBV27 and TRBJ2-7, with 9 nucleotides matching TRBD2. Germline V gene lookup returns CDR1 MNHEY and CDR2 SMNVEV (reference sequence). Trimming at V came to 5 bases and at J to 7 bases, leaving 12 bases not matched to a gene. There are 15 residues in the CDR3. In nucleotides, the CDR3 is TGTGCCAGCAGTGGTTGGGGCGGGGGGGCAGGTGAGCAGTACTTC. Translated, it gives CASSGWGGGAGEQYF.

The chain carries TRBV5-1 and TRBJ1-6; 7 nucleotides match TRBD1. There are 18 residues in the CDR3. The germline CDR1 and CDR2 sequences are SGHRS and YFSETQ. V lost 9 bases and J lost 0; bases outside the gene matches: 15. The CDR3 nucleotides read TGCGCCAACAAACAGGGGAAAGAGGGACTCTCCTATAATTCACCCCTCCACTTT. The encoded protein is CANKQGKEGLSYNSPLHF. Supplemented by reference TRBV5-1 and TRBJ1-6, the full variable domain reads KAGVTQTPRYLIKTRGQQVTLSCSPISGHRSVSWYQQTPGQGLQFLFEYFSETQRNKGNFPGRFSGRQFSNSRSEMNVSTLELGDSALYLCANKQGKEGLSYNSPLHFGNGTRLTVT.

The gene calls are TRBV9 and TRBJ2-1; TRBD2 agrees at 7 bases. This CDR3 is 14 amino acids long. CDR1 is SGDLS, CDR2 YYNGEE, per germline. The V segment lost 3 bases and the J segment 4 bases; nucleotides outside the gene matches: 4. CDR3 in DNA: TGTGCCAGCAGCGCAAGCGGGAATTACAATGAGCAGTTCTTC. It specifies CASSASGNYNEQFF.

CDR3 amino acids: CASGNLADTQYF. CDR3 nucleotides: TGTGCCAGCGGGAACTTAGCAGATACGCAGTATTTT. This sequence joins TRBV9 and TRBJ2-3; D is uncertain. CDR1 SGDLS and CDR2 YYNGEE come from the germline V gene. Trimming pared 7 bases from V and 4 bases from J, leaving 10 bases between. This CDR3 contains 12 residues.

The gene calls are TRBV28 and TRBJ1-2; the D is unclear. Germline V CDR1 and CDR2: MDHEN, SYDVKM. The V end was cut by 6 bases, the J end by 4 bases, with 15 bases between. The CDR3 extends over 14 amino acids. The CDR3 sequence is CASRPNGAFYGYTF. In DNA, the CDR3 is TGTGCCAGCAGGCCCAACGGAGCCTTCTATGGCTACACCTTC.

In regard to this clone: Other DNA sequences in this specimen translate into the identical CDR3. V usage is TRBV11-2 and J usage is TRBJ1-2; the D gene is possibly TRBD1 (6 bases). The length of the CDR3 is 13 residues. CDR1 SGHAT and CDR2 FQNNGV come from the germline V gene. Trimming removed 4 bases from V and 4 bases from J, with 10 bases in between. The CDR3 reads CASSSSGAYGYTF. Written as DNA, the CDR3 is TGTGCCAGCAGCTCCTCAGGGGCCTATGGCTACACCTTC.

A single count supports this clone. The chain links TRBV11-2 to TRBJ2-3; no clear D. This CDR3 contains 13 residues. Deletions cut 6 bases from V and 6 bases from J, with 13 bases between. CDR1 is SGHAT, CDR2 FQNNGV, per germline. The CDR3 here is CASRHSAGDTQYF. The CDR3 bases are TGTGCCAGCAGACACTCGGCTGGCGATACGCAGTATTTT. The variable domain in full, with the rest retrieved from reference TRBV11-2 and TRBJ2-3, is EAGVAQSPRYKIIEKRQSVAFWCNPISGHATLYWYQQILGQGPKLLIQFQNNGVVDDSQLPKDRFSAERLKGVDSTLKIQPAKLEDSAVYLCASRHSAGDTQYFGPGTRLTVL.

The chain uses TRBV6-1 and TRBJ2-7; D is uncertain. CDR1 is MNHNS, CDR2 SASEGT, per germline. V was trimmed by 5 bases and J by 3 bases, leaving 14 bases between them. This CDR3 is 14 amino acids long. The CDR3: CASSRASLGYEQYF. Written as DNA, the CDR3 is TGTGCCAGCAGTCGGGCAAGTCTAGGCTACGAGCAGTACTTC.

This chain uses TRBV2 with TRBJ1-5; the D is unclear. V was pared by 4 bases and J by 7 bases, with 11 bases between. CDR3 length: 13 residues. Germline assignment: CDR1 SNHLY and CDR2 FYNNEI. The CDR3 region has the DNA TGTGCCAGCAGTGTCCAGGAAAGACAGCCCCAGCATTTT. It is translated as CASSVQERQPQHF.

The CDR3 here is CASSETPGLADFTDTQYF. The CDR3 region has the DNA TGTGCCAGCAGCGAAACTCCGGGACTAGCGGATTTCACAGATACGCAGTATTTT. The rearrangement links TRBV9 to TRBJ2-3; TRBD2 matches 11 bases. Looked up from germline, CDR1 is SGDLS and CDR2 is YYNGEE. This CDR3 contains 18 residues. V shed 3 bases and J 2 bases; nucleotides not matched to a gene: 11. Complete variable domain (other parts from reference TRBV9 and TRBJ2-3): DSGVTQTPKHLITATGQRVTLRCSPRSGDLSVYWYQQSLDQGLQFLIQYYNGEERAKGNILERFSAQQFPDLHSELNLSSLELGDSALYFCASSETPGLADFTDTQYFGPGTRLTVL.

The chain combines TRBV4-1 with TRBJ1-4, with D perhaps TRBD1 (5 bases). The CDR3 sequence is 18 residues long. The V gene's germline CDR1 is MGHRA and CDR2 YSYEKL. V was shortened by 1 base and J by 1 base, with 16 bases between the two germline ends. The CDR3 loop is CASSQGKMGTLTNEKLFF. The CDR3 nucleotides read TGCGCCAGCAGCCAAGGAAAGATGGGGACTTTAACTAATGAAAAACTGTTTTTT.

The CDR3 region has the DNA TGTGCCAGCAGCTTAGTAGACAGGTTAACAGATACGCAGTATTTT. Protein product: CASSLVDRLTDTQYF. The chain employs TRBV7-9 and TRBJ2-3; D possibly corresponds to TRBD1 (6 bases). The germline gives CDR1 SEHNR, CDR2 FQNEAQ (reference sequence). This CDR3 region has 15 residues. The V end was cut by 1 base, the J end by 3 bases, with 11 bases between.

Turning to this clone: This same CDR3 is encoded by further DNA sequences in the sample. The genes are TRBV6-5 and TRBJ1-1; the D is unclear. This CDR3 has 14 amino acids. Trimming stripped 0 bases from V and 1 base from J, with 6 bases between. From germline, CDR1 is MNHEY and CDR2 SVGAGI. The CDR3 here is CASSYSGRNTEAFF. CDR3 nucleotides: TGTGCCAGCAGTTACTCTGGACGGAACACTGAAGCTTTCTTT.

Only one count was recorded for this clone. The sample has other DNA sequences that encode this CDR3 too. The gene calls are TRBV14 and TRBJ2-7, with TRBD1 matching over 8 bases. There are 15 residues in the CDR3. Germline V gene data show CDR1 as SGHDN and CDR2 as FVKESK. Germline trimming cut 2 bases from V and 4 bases from J; bases unmatched to any gene: 7. The CDR3 protein is CASSQPGTGPYEQYF. In DNA, the CDR3 is TGTGCCAGCAGCCAACCCGGGACAGGCCCATACGAGCAGTACTTC.

The chain recombines TRBV7-8 with TRBJ2-7; 9 bases agree with TRBD1. Germline CDR1 and CDR2: SGHVS and FQNEAQ. Germline trimming cut 3 bases from V and 4 bases from J; bases unmatched to any gene: 4. CDR3 length equals 14 residues. CDR3 amino acids: CASSFGTGYYEQYF. The CDR3, as DNA: TGTGCCAGCAGCTTTGGGACAGGGTATTACGAGCAGTACTTC.

The chain combines TRBV5-1 with TRBJ2-5; TRBD2 agrees at 16 bases. J was trimmed by 1 base and V by 4 bases; bases with no gene match: 7. The CDR3 is 18 residues long. Germline CDR1 SGHRS, CDR2 YFSETQ. CDR3 amino acids: CASSPGTSGGAIQETQYF. DNA for the CDR3: TGCGCCAGCAGCCCAGGGACTAGCGGGGGGGCAATCCAAGAGACCCAGTACTTC.

The chain has TRBV18 and TRBJ2-5; TRBD1 aligns across 9 bases. V was pared by 2 bases and J by 5 bases, with 6 bases of the junction left unmatched. The CDR3 contains 15 residues. From germline, CDR1 is KGHSH and CDR2 LQKENI. CDR3 sequence reads: CASSPTGTGLETQYF. The CDR3 nucleotides read TGTGCCAGCTCACCAACCGGGACAGGGCTTGAGACCCAGTACTTC.

This chain joins TRBV10-2 and TRBJ1-6; a possible D gene is TRBD1 (6 bases). CDR3 length: 12 residues. Germline CDR1 reads WSHSY; CDR2 reads SAAADI. Trimming stripped 5 bases from V and 10 bases from J, with 9 bases between. As DNA, the CDR3 is TGCGCCAGCAGTACTACAGGGTCACCCCTCCACTTT. It specifies CASSTTGSPLHF.